Reported below is one T cell receptor (beta chain). Using immunoSEQ multiplex PCR, the repertoire was profiled, and TCRdb retains in-frame clones only, with some absent. The table lists around 110,000 clones, 70% to 85% of them singletons, with around 7.6% in the top ten. Germline V gene sequence: CDR1 MDHEN, CDR2 SYDVKM. Trimming took 4 bases from V and 6 from J; bases not matched to a gene: 9. The CDR3 loop spans 16 amino acids. The sample belongs to a study of blood T cell repertoires in COVID-19. Sequencing was done on a sample of peripheral blood. The TCR originated in a man in his 70s with active or convalescent COVID-19. J is TRBJ1-2 and V is TRBV28; 12 nucleotides agree with TRBD1. For the CDR3, the DNA is TGTGCCAGCAGTTCGCCGCTTGGGACAGGGGGCCATGGCTACACCTTC. The encoded protein is CASSSPLGTGGHGYTF.